Given below is one TCR beta chain in context. This entry belongs to a study of blood T cell repertoires in COVID-19. Across the study: Donors in the United States, Italy and Spain gave samples during acute or convalescent COVID-19.

In the study's own analysis: Amplification of reference gene primers provided the estimated nucleated cell counts. Sequencing was performed with immunoSEQ multiplex PCR; in TCRdb, only in-frame clones are kept and a portion is missing. The V and J calls and clone size were taken over from that table, and D and trimming were inferred from the DNA. Of about 130,000 clones listed, roughly 80% are singletons. The CDR3 is 15 amino acids. The V end was cut by 3 bases, the J end by 2 bases, with 14 bases between. Per germline, CDR1 KGHSH and CDR2 LQKENI. The chain uses TRBV18 and TRBJ2-7; possible D gene TRBD1, 5 bases. This sequence was found in a man between 60 and 70 years old with acute or convalescent COVID-19. Source material: peripheral blood. For the CDR3, the DNA is TGTGCCAGCTCACCCCCCGGCAGGGCTACCTACGAGCAGTACTTC. This translates into CASSPPGRATYEQYF.